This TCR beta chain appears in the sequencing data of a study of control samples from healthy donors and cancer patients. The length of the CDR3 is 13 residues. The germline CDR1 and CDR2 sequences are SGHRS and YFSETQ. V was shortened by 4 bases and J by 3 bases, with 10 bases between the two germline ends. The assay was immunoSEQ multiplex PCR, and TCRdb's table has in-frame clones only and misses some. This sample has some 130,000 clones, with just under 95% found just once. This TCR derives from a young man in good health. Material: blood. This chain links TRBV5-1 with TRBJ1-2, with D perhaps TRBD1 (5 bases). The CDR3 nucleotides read TGCGCCAGCAGCGGTGGGACGTACTATGGCTACACCTTC. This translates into CASSGGTYYGYTF.